Reported below is one T cell receptor (beta chain). CDR3 length: 12 amino acids. V lost 7 bases and J lost 1; bases outside the gene matches: 2. The germline V gene has CDR1 SQVTM and CDR2 ANQGSEA. These data belong to a study of control samples from healthy donors and cancer patients. TCRdb's copy holds only in-frame clones and misses some; the assay was immunoSEQ multiplex PCR. Here the sample spans tens of thousands of clones, 92% being singletons. The source of this sequence is a woman in her fifties or sixties in good health. Sequenced: blood. This chain connects TRBV29-1 to TRBJ2-5; TRBD1 aligns across 8 bases. For the CDR3, the DNA is TGCAGCGGAGGACAGGGCCAAGAGACCCAGTACTTC. As protein: CSGGQGQETQYF.